This T cell receptor (beta chain) originates from a study of blood T cell repertoires in COVID-19. Study-wide context: Sources were T cells, B-cell-depleted T cells, or PBMCs; the material itself was cDNA or gDNA.

Clinical history as reported by participants underpinned cohort assignment. In Cohort 3, a recovered donor had either two negative PCRs, clearance, or symptom resolution. Per the original methods: The assay estimated nucleated cells by amplifying reference gene primers. The method was immunoSEQ multiplex PCR; TCRdb's version includes in-frame clones alone and lacks a portion of them. For V, J and clone size, that table is used; D and trimming come from the DNA. The sample shows 150,000 to 200,000 clones, approximately 82% of them seen only once. CDR3 size: 12 residues. CDR1 and CDR2 (germline): GTSNPN, SVGIG (reference sequence). The V and J ends lost 2 bases and 7 bases respectively, with 11 bases between them.

The chain uses TRBV30 and TRBJ1-2; D unclear. Sequencing used PBMCs or T cells enriched from blood (not recorded which). The sequence was collected from a woman aged 45-60 years who had recovered from COVID-19. The CDR3: CAWSTYAGGYTF. DNA for the CDR3: TGTGCCTGGAGTACTTACGCGGGTGGCTACACCTTC.